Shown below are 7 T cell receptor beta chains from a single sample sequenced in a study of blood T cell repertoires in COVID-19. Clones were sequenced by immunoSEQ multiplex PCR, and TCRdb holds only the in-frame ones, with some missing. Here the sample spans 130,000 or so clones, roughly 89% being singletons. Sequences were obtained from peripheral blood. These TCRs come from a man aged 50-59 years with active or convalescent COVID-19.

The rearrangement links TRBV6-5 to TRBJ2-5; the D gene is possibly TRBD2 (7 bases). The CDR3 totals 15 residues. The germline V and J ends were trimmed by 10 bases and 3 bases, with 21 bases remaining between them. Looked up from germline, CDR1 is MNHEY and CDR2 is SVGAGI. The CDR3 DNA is TGTGCCACCACCGAGGGGGGGCCTATTGAAGAGACCCAGTACTTC. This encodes CATTEGGPIEETQYF.

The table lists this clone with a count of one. The DNA for the CDR3 is TGTGCCAGCTCACCTAGGACTCCGAACACCGGGGAGCTGTTTTTT. Residues: CASSPRTPNTGELFF. The rearrangement links TRBV18 to TRBJ2-2; perhaps TRBD2 as D (5 bases). The CDR3 loop spans 15 amino acids. V shed 3 bases and J shed 0 bases, with 8 bases lying between them. Germline V gives CDR1 KGHSH, CDR2 LQKENI.

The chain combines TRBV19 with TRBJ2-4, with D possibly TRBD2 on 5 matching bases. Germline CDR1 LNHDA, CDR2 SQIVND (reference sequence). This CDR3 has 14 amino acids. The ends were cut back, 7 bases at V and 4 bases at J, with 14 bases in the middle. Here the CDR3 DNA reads TGTGCCAGTATCCCACAGCGGATTAAAAACATTCAGTACTTC. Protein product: CASIPQRIKNIQYF.

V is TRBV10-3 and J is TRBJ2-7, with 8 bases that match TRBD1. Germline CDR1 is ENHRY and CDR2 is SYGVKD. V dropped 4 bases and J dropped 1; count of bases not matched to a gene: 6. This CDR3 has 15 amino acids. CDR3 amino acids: CAISGIGQGSYEQYF. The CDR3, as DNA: TGTGCCATCAGTGGAATCGGACAGGGATCCTACGAGCAGTACTTC.

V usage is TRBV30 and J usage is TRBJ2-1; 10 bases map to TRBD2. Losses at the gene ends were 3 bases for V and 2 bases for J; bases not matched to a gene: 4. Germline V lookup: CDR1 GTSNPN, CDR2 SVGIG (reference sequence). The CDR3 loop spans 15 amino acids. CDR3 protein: CAWRRAGGPYNEQFF. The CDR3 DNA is TGTGCCTGGAGAAGAGCGGGAGGGCCCTACAATGAGCAGTTCTTC. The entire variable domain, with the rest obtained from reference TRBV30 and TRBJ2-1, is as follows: SQTIHQWPATLVQPVGSPLSLECTVEGTSNPNLYWYRQAAGRGLQLLFYSVGIGQISSEVPQNLSASRPQDRQFILSSKKLLLSDSGFYLCAWRRAGGPYNEQFFGPGTRLTVL.

CDR3 region: CATSRDRGGGYEQYF. DNA of the CDR3: TGTGCCACCAGCAGAGATAGGGGGGGCGGCTACGAGCAGTACTTC. The chain links TRBV15 to TRBJ2-7; possible D gene TRBD2, 7 bases. The CDR3 is 15 amino acids. Germline values: CDR1 LNHNV, CDR2 YYDKDF (reference sequence). Trimming removed 0 bases from V and 3 bases from J, with 12 bases in between.

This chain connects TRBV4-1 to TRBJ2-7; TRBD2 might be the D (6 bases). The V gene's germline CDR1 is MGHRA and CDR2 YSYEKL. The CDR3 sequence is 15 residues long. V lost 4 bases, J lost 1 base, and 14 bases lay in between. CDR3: CASSPKDGGSYEQYF. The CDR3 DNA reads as TGCGCCAGCAGCCCGAAGGACGGGGGTTCCTACGAGCAGTACTTC.